The entry below gives a single TCR beta chain sequence along with its context. PCR used 60 Vbeta primers and 13 Jbeta primers. Sequencing used immunoSEQ multiplex PCR; TCRdb keeps in-frame clones, though not all of them. The sample includes 150,000 or so clones, 80% seen only once; the top ten take about 2.4%. The sample belongs to a study of cytomegalovirus exposure and HLA in healthy donors. From germline, CDR1 is SGHNT and CDR2 YENEEA. V was shortened by 3 bases and J by 2 bases, with 11 bases between the two germline ends. The CDR3 is 14 residues long. The chain recombines TRBV11-3 with TRBJ2-7, with D perhaps matching TRBD2 (6 bases). The TCR originated in a man aged 50-60 years in good health and CMV-seronegative. Sequenced: PBMCs. DNA of the CDR3: TGTGCCAGCAGCTTTTCTAGCGTCACCTACGAGCAGTACTTC. It specifies CASSFSSVTYEQYF.